This entry concerns a single T cell receptor (beta chain). Time point meaning: baseline pretreatment blood. The sample's treatment: 15 Gy SBRT to primary tumor, nephrectomy 4 weeks later. The data stem from a study of radiation and T cells in renal cell carcinoma. TCRdb's table, derived via immunoSEQ multiplex PCR, lists solely in-frame clones and lacks some. The table has approximately 150,000 clones, around 89% seen once; the top ten hold roughly 4%. V was cut by 1 base and J by 5 bases, with 9 bases left in between. This CDR3 has 15 amino acids. Germline values: CDR1 SGHAT, CDR2 FQNNGV. This receptor was identified in a woman in her 70s with renal cell carcinoma. The chain recombines TRBV11-2 with TRBJ1-6, with TRBD1 as a possible D gene (6 bases). Sample: blood, taken from a patient whose treatment included radiotherapy and nephrectomy. The CDR3 bases are TGTGCCAGCAGCTTAGGGGGGACAAATAATTCACCCCTCCACTTT. Translating it yields CASSLGGTNNSPLHF. Variable domain in full (rest from reference TRBV11-2 and TRBJ1-6): EAGVAQSPRYKIIEKRQSVAFWCNPISGHATLYWYQQILGQGPKLLIQFQNNGVVDDSQLPKDRFSAERLKGVDSTLKIQPAKLEDSAVYLCASSLGGTNNSPLHFGNGTRLTVT.